The 21 T cell receptor beta chains listed next were all sequenced from one sample in a study of T cell clonotyping in hematopoietic cell transplantation. Produced via immunoSEQ multiplex PCR; TCRdb's table is partial and in-frame only. The sample carries 3,500 to 5,000 clones, around 16% recorded once. The sequences come from peripheral blood mononuclear cells, collected 30 days after allogeneic stem cell transplant. The receptors here all came from a male patient aged 50 or older who had an allogeneic stem cell transplant from a related donor, so the T cells may come from the graft donor. Some clones in this sample may be carry-over from other donors' samples.

This chain links TRBV7-8 with TRBJ1-6; D remains unclear. V dropped 5 bases and J dropped 5 bases, with 13 bases sitting between them. The CDR3 length is 15 residues. Germline CDR1 SGHVS, CDR2 FQNEAQ. CDR3 bases: TGTGCCAGCAGCCTGGGATCTAGCCATAATTCACCCCTCCACTTT. This sequence encodes CASSLGSSHNSPLHF.

The chain carries TRBV7-2 and TRBJ2-2; TRBD1 aligns across 9 bases. V was clipped by 9 bases and J by 3 bases; unmatched bases: 5. Germline V gives CDR1 SGHTA, CDR2 FQGNSA. The CDR3 runs to 14 residues. Here the CDR3 reads CASSRQGDTGELFF. CDR3 sequence (DNA): TGTGCCAGTAGCCGACAGGGGGACACCGGGGAGCTGTTTTTT.

V gene TRBV30 combines with J gene TRBJ1-1; 8 bases are shared with TRBD1. The CDR3 runs to 13 residues. Germline lookup yields CDR1 GTSNPN and CDR2 SVGIG (reference sequence). J was trimmed by 4 bases and V by 2 bases; bases with no gene match: 3. The CDR3 nucleotides are TGTGCCTGGAGTTCAACAGGGGGCACTGAAGCTTTCTTT. It encodes CAWSSTGGTEAFF.

This clone has only a few counts. The chain has TRBV7-9 and TRBJ1-6, with D maybe TRBD1 (5 bases). Trimming left V 11 bases short and J 4 bases short, with 15 bases between. The CDR3 spans 14 residues. Germline assignment: CDR1 SEHNR and CDR2 FQNEAQ (reference sequence). In nucleotides, the CDR3 is TGTGCCGCATTAGGGCCAGGGTATAATTCACCCCTCCACTTT. Protein sequence: CAALGPGYNSPLHF.

This clone was seen only a few times. The chain joins TRBV30 to TRBJ1-6; D gene uncertain. CDR1 and CDR2 (germline): GTSNPN, SVGIG (reference sequence). The CDR3 length is 14 residues. Between the trimmed V and J ends, which lost 4 bases and 7 bases, there was a span of 14 bases. CDR3 DNA sequence: TGTGCCTGGAAGAGACGGAGGTCCAATTCACCCCTCCACTTT. This sequence encodes CAWKRRRSNSPLHF.

J is TRBJ1-6 and V is TRBV30; no clear D gene. From germline, CDR1 is GTSNPN and CDR2 SVGIG (reference sequence). This CDR3 has 13 amino acids. V was cut by 2 bases and J by 7 bases, with 9 bases left in between. CDR3: CAWSSLQNSPLHF. The CDR3 coding sequence is TGTGCCTGGAGTTCCCTCCAAAATTCACCCCTCCACTTT.

V and J are TRBV9 and TRBJ1-4, with 11 bases identical to TRBD1. The CDR3 runs 15 residues. J lost 7 bases, V lost 0 bases, and 2 bases had no gene match. Germline lookup yields CDR1 SGDLS and CDR2 YYNGEE. The DNA of the CDR3 is TGTGCCAGCAGCGTAGATGGGACAGGGGGTGAAAAACTGTTTTTT. Its translation is CASSVDGTGGEKLFF.

This sequence joins TRBV30 and TRBJ1-2, with 7 bases aligning to TRBD1. CDR1 is GTSNPN, CDR2 SVGIG, per germline (reference sequence). This CDR3 has 16 residues. The V gene end was trimmed by 3 bases and the J gene end by 1 base; junction bases not matched to a gene: 11. The CDR3 DNA is TGTGCCTGGAGAAGGGCAGGGGGGCGAGGTAACTATGGCTACACCTTC. This gives the protein CAWRRAGGRGNYGYTF.

This clone was seen only a few times. The chain recombines TRBV4-1 with TRBJ2-7, with a weak D call TRBD2 (5 bases). The V gene's germline CDR1 is MGHRA and CDR2 YSYEKL. The V end was cut by 1 base, the J end by 3 bases, with 7 bases between. The CDR3 runs 13 residues. This CDR3 reads CASSQGEHYEQYF. The CDR3 nucleotides read TGCGCCAGCAGCCAAGGGGAGCACTACGAGCAGTACTTC.

The V gene is TRBV30, the J gene TRBJ2-3; 9 nucleotides agree with TRBD2. J gave up 8 bases and V 2 bases, and 5 bases lay outside the gene matches. The CDR3 extends over 13 amino acids. CDR1 is GTSNPN, CDR2 SVGIG, per germline (reference sequence). CDR3 region: CAWSTSGRGTQYF. The CDR3, as DNA: TGTGCCTGGAGTACTAGCGGGCGGGGTACGCAGTATTTT.

The V call is TRBV30, the J call TRBJ1-2; 12 nucleotides align to TRBD1. CDR1 and CDR2 (germline): GTSNPN, SVGIG (reference sequence). Germline trimming cut 4 bases from V and 4 bases from J; bases unmatched to any gene: 10. The CDR3 totals 16 residues. CDR3 coding DNA: TGTGCCTGGACTCGCGGGACAGGGGGCTTTAGCTATGGCTACACCTTC. It translates to CAWTRGTGGFSYGYTF.

V usage is TRBV7-2 and J usage is TRBJ1-2; D call uncertain. V shed 3 bases and J shed 6 bases, with 14 bases lying between them. The CDR3 totals 14 residues. Germline lookup yields CDR1 SGHTA and CDR2 FQGNSA. CDR3 sequence reads: CASSLVDTGDGYTF. CDR3 DNA sequence: TGTGCCAGCAGCTTGGTTGACACTGGAGATGGCTACACCTTC. Complete variable domain (other parts from reference TRBV7-2 and TRBJ1-2): GAGVSQSPSNKVTEKGKDVELRCDPISGHTALYWYRQSLGQGLEFLIYFQGNSAPDKSGLPSDRFSAERTGGSVSTLTIQRTQQEDSAVYLCASSLVDTGDGYTFGSGTRLTVV.

The rearrangement joins TRBV25-1 to TRBJ2-7, with TRBD1 identical over 7 bases. The junction had 3 bases not matched to a gene; V was cut back by 5 bases and J by 2 bases. CDR1 MGHDK and CDR2 SYGVNS come from the germline V gene. This CDR3 has 13 amino acids. The CDR3 region is CASSRQGTYEQYF. The CDR3 nucleotides are TGTGCCAGCAGTAGACAGGGAACCTACGAGCAGTACTTC.

CDR3 residues: CAWDQGGGELFF. CDR3 in DNA: TGTGCCTGGGATCAGGGAGGCGGGGAGCTGTTTTTT. V usage is TRBV30 and J usage is TRBJ2-2, with a weak D call TRBD2 (6 bases). Germline CDR1 and CDR2: GTSNPN and SVGIG (reference sequence). V lost 5 bases to trimming and J lost 7 bases, with 11 bases between them. This CDR3 has 12 amino acids.

This clone was counted a few times. The V call is TRBV29-1, the J call TRBJ2-7; 8 nucleotides agree with TRBD1. CDR3 length equals 15 residues. Germline CDR1 and CDR2: SQVTM and ANQGSEA. V trimming: 6 bases; J trimming: 2 bases; junction bases outside the gene matches: 12. CDR3 in DNA: TGCAGCGTGGTAAGGACAGGGAGAACCGCCTACGAGCAGTACTTC. This gives the protein CSVVRTGRTAYEQYF.

The chain carries TRBV30 and TRBJ2-5, with D tentatively TRBD2 (5 bases). The better agreement between TRBJ2-7 and the DNA end casts doubt on the J call. The CDR3 spans 16 residues. Germline V gives CDR1 GTSNPN, CDR2 SVGIG (reference sequence). CDR3 DNA sequence: TGTGCCTGGAGTCATGCGGCTAGCCATTACTCCTACGAGCAGTACTTC. The encoded protein is CAWSHAASHYSYEQYF.

The rearrangement links TRBV30 to TRBJ1-4; D is undetermined. Trimming cost V 2 bases and J 10 bases, with 14 bases left between them. The CDR3 has 13 amino acids. CDR1 GTSNPN and CDR2 SVGIG come from the germline V gene (reference sequence). The CDR3 coding sequence is TGTGCCTGGAGTTCCGGACCTGATGGAAAACTGTTTTTT. Residues: CAWSSGPDGKLFF.

The CDR3: CASRLSPGASTGELFF. CDR3 sequence (DNA): TGCGCCAGCAGGCTCAGCCCGGGGGCCAGCACCGGGGAGCTGTTTTTT. This chain connects TRBV4-1 to TRBJ2-2, with D tentatively TRBD1 or TRBD2 (6 bases each). V lost 6 bases, J lost 4 bases, and 18 bases lay in between. The germline CDR1 and CDR2 sequences are MGHRA and YSYEKL. This CDR3 spans 16 amino acids.

This chain joins TRBV5-1 and TRBJ2-7; D is possibly TRBD2 (5 bases). CDR1 is SGHRS, CDR2 YFSETQ, per germline. The CDR3 extends over 14 amino acids. Deletions cut 4 bases from V and 5 bases from J, with 16 bases between. CDR3 loop: CASSGEGPEDEQYF. In nucleotides, the CDR3 is TGCGCCAGCAGCGGAGAGGGCCCAGAGGACGAGCAGTACTTC.

This clone was recorded a few times. The rearrangement joins TRBV15 to TRBJ1-2; D is perhaps TRBD1 (6 bases). Between the trimmed V and J ends, which lost 0 bases and 4 bases, there was a span of 9 bases. Per the germline V gene, CDR1 is LNHNV and CDR2 is YYDKDF (reference sequence). CDR3 length: 14 residues. CDR3 sequence: CATSREGAVYGYTF. CDR3 DNA sequence: TGTGCCACCAGCAGAGAGGGGGCCGTCTATGGCTACACCTTC.

This clone was counted only a few times. The chain recombines TRBV5-1 with TRBJ2-2; weak D call: TRBD2 (6 bases). The CDR3 runs 11 residues. Trimming left V 7 bases short and J 5 bases short, with 6 bases between. From germline, CDR1 is SGHRS and CDR2 YFSETQ. CDR3 coding DNA: TGCGCCAGCCGGGGGACCGGGGAGCTGTTTTTT. It encodes CASRGTGELFF.